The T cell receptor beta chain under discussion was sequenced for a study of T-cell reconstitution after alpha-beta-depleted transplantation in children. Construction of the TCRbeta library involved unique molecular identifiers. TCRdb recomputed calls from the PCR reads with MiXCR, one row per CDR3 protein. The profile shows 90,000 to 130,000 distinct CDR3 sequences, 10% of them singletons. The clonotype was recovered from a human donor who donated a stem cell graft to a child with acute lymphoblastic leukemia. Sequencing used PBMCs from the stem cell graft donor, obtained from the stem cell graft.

CDR3 in amino acids: CASTRQGGSNQPQHF. The CDR3 nucleotides read TGTGCCAGCACTAGACAAGGGGGAAGCAATCAGCCCCAGCATTTT. The chain combines TRBV27 with TRBJ1-5, with a possible D match to TRBD1 (6 bases). Trimming removed 7 bases from V and 1 base from J, with 14 bases in between. Germline V gene data show CDR1 as MNHEY and CDR2 as SMNVEV (reference sequence). The CDR3 totals 15 residues.